This T cell receptor (beta chain) is from a study of blood T cell repertoires in COVID-19. The CDR3 has 17 amino acids. With 3 bases clipped from V and 1 base from J, the junction kept 9 bases outside the gene matches. Per the germline V gene, CDR1 is SEHNR and CDR2 is FQNEAQ (reference sequence). The protocol was immunoSEQ multiplex PCR, while the TCRdb copy is restricted to in-frame clones and leaves out a portion. This table holds about 72,000 clones, roughly 88% found once. V and J are TRBV7-9 and TRBJ1-3; 7 nucleotides match TRBD1. The receptor's source is a man aged 30 to 39 with acute or convalescent COVID-19. Input material: peripheral blood. The CDR3 is CASSFMGQSISGNTIYF. CDR3 DNA: TGTGCCAGCAGCTTCATGGGACAGTCAATTTCTGGAAACACCATATATTTT.